Below are 23 T cell receptor beta chains sequenced from a single sample in a study of cytomegalovirus exposure and HLA in healthy donors. Primers: 60 Vbeta forward and 13 Jbeta reverse. The method was immunoSEQ multiplex PCR; TCRdb's version includes in-frame clones alone and lacks a portion of them. Of over 150,000 clones listed, 70% to 80% were seen once; the top ten hold roughly 3.6%. The source material was PBMCs. These receptors came from a man aged 25 to 45 in good health and CMV-seropositive.

To note about this clone: Other DNA sequences in this sample translate to the same CDR3. This chain joins TRBV7-7 and TRBJ2-3; D is uncertain. CDR3 length: 13 residues. V lost 1 base and J lost 2, with 4 bases in between. Germline V gene sequence: CDR1 SSHAT, CDR2 FNYEAQ (reference sequence). CDR3 residues: CASSLDITDTQYF. The DNA for the CDR3 is TGTGCCAGCAGCTTAGACATCACAGATACGCAGTATTTT.

This sequence joins TRBV30 and TRBJ1-5, with a tentative D call TRBD1 (6 bases). CDR1 and CDR2 from the germline V gene are GTSNPN and SVGIG (reference sequence). This CDR3 has 15 residues. Trimming left V 0 bases short and J 0 bases short, with 9 bases between. This CDR3 reads CAWSVGTHSNQPQHF. DNA for the CDR3: TGTGCCTGGAGTGTAGGGACACATAGCAATCAGCCCCAGCATTTT.

This clone appeared a single time. CDR3 coding DNA: TGTGCCTGGAGTGTAGAGGGAGCGGGCGGGGGCTACACCTTC. Protein: CAWSVEGAGGGYTF. The gene calls are TRBV30 and TRBJ1-2; D is uncertain. In germline, CDR1 is GTSNPN, CDR2 SVGIG (reference sequence). The CDR3 spans 14 residues. Trimming removed 0 bases from V and 8 bases from J, with 16 bases in between.

The J gene is TRBJ1-1, the V gene TRBV5-6; D possibly corresponds to TRBD1 (6 bases). V shed 2 bases and J shed 1 base, with 12 bases lying between them. The CDR3 has 15 residues. CDR1 SGHDT and CDR2 YYEEEE come from the germline V gene. The CDR3 sequence is CASSLRGFGNTEAFF. The CDR3 DNA follows: TGTGCCAGCAGCTTAAGGGGGTTTGGGAACACTGAAGCTTTCTTT.

This clone occurred a few times. The chain joins TRBV5-1 to TRBJ2-3; 8 nucleotides align to TRBD2. Germline assignment: CDR1 SGHRS and CDR2 YFSETQ. The CDR3 runs 16 residues. V lost 3 bases, J lost 3 bases, and 9 bases stayed unmatched. CDR3 sequence reads: CASSYQSGGITDTQYF. CDR3 sequence (DNA): TGCGCCAGCAGCTACCAAAGCGGGGGTATTACAGATACGCAGTATTTT.

This clone has just a few counts. This rearrangement joins TRBV6-5 to TRBJ2-2, with D possibly matching TRBD1 (5 bases). V dropped 8 bases and J dropped 4 bases, with 14 bases sitting between them. CDR3 length: 14 residues. Germline loops: CDR1 MNHEY, CDR2 SVGAGI. The chain's CDR3 is CASGSGMVTGELFF. The CDR3 nucleotides are TGTGCCAGCGGGTCAGGGATGGTCACCGGGGAGCTGTTTTTT.

V and J are TRBV5-1 and TRBJ2-2, with D possibly being TRBD1 (6 bases). The CDR3 spans 14 residues. The germline V gene encodes CDR1 SGHRS and CDR2 YFSETQ. V lost 1 base to trimming and J lost 7 bases, with 11 bases between them. CDR3 amino acids: CASSLRGGNGELFF. CDR3 nucleotides: TGCGCCAGCAGCTTGCGAGGGGGAAACGGGGAGCTGTTTTTT. The full variable domain, completed using reference TRBV5-1 and TRBJ2-2, is KAGVTQTPRYLIKTRGQQVTLSCSPISGHRSVSWYQQTPGQGLQFLFEYFSETQRNKGNFPGRFSGRQFSNSRSEMNVSTLELGDSALYLCASSLRGGNGELFFGEGSRLTVL.

This clone was recorded a few times. The rearrangement uses TRBV18 and TRBJ2-2; D possibly corresponds to TRBD2 (6 bases). Per germline, CDR1 KGHSH and CDR2 LQKENI. The ends were cut back, 2 bases at V and 2 bases at J, with 9 bases in the middle. The CDR3 loop spans 15 amino acids. The CDR3 here is CASSPNGRNTGELFF. In nucleotides, the CDR3 is TGTGCCAGCTCACCAAACGGGAGAAACACCGGGGAGCTGTTTTTT.

The rearrangement uses TRBV19 and TRBJ1-6; 8 bases line up with TRBD1. The CDR3 contains 14 residues. Germline CDR1 LNHDA, CDR2 SQIVND (reference sequence). Losses at the gene ends were 8 bases for V and 7 bases for J; bases not matched to a gene: 7. CDR3 in amino acids: CASADRARNSPLHF. CDR3 nucleotides: TGTGCCAGTGCGGACAGGGCAAGGAATTCACCCCTCCACTTT.

The V and J genes are TRBV6-6 and TRBJ2-3; 7 bases align to TRBD1. The junction had 5 bases not matched to a gene; V was cut back by 6 bases and J by 2 bases. The germline V gene encodes CDR1 MNHNY and CDR2 SVGAGI (reference sequence). The CDR3 runs to 14 residues. Written as DNA, the CDR3 is TGTGCCAGCAGCCAGGACAGGTTCACAGATACGCAGTATTTT. As protein: CASSQDRFTDTQYF.

The chain combines TRBV19 with TRBJ2-1; D unclear. CDR1 and CDR2 (germline): LNHDA, SQIVND (reference sequence). The CDR3 extends over 14 amino acids. V lost 1 base, J lost 4 bases, and 8 bases lay in between. CDR3 nucleotide sequence: TGTGCCAGTAGTATAGGGAAGACTTACAATGAGCAGTTCTTC. Its translation: CASSIGKTYNEQFF.

The CDR3 nucleotides read TGTGCCAGCAGCCCCAGTATTCGGGGGGGCACAGATACGCAGTATTTT. Protein product: CASSPSIRGGTDTQYF. The rearrangement joins TRBV11-2 to TRBJ2-3; 7 bases align to TRBD2. Germline V gene lookup returns CDR1 SGHAT and CDR2 FQNNGV. After removal of 5 bases from V and 1 base from J, the junction contained 9 bases not matched to a gene. The CDR3 has 16 amino acids.

The chain couples TRBV4-1 to TRBJ2-3; perhaps TRBD1 as D (5 bases). The V end lost 0 bases, the J end lost 2 bases, and 9 bases lay between the germline ends. This CDR3 contains 15 residues. Germline values: CDR1 MGHRA, CDR2 YSYEKL. CDR3: CASSQEAGPTDTQYF. The CDR3 nucleotides are TGCGCCAGCAGCCAAGAAGCAGGGCCCACAGATACGCAGTATTTT.

This chain uses TRBV6-6 with TRBJ2-7; 12 bases fit TRBD1. This CDR3 is 14 amino acids long. Germline lookup yields CDR1 MNHNY and CDR2 SVGAGI (reference sequence). Trimming removed 5 bases from V and 4 bases from J; junction bases left unmatched: 3. The chain's CDR3 is CASSEGQGAYEQYF. CDR3 nucleotide sequence: TGTGCCAGCAGTGAGGGACAGGGGGCGTACGAGCAGTACTTC.

The CDR3 DNA is TGTGCCAGCAGCTTATCCCCACAGTCTGAGCAGTTCTTC. It specifies CASSLSPQSEQFF. This chain connects TRBV7-7 to TRBJ2-1; D is unresolved. Trimming took 2 bases from V and 9 from J, leaving 11 bases between them. The CDR3 extends over 13 amino acids. CDR1 is SSHAT, CDR2 FNYEAQ, per germline (reference sequence).

This clone was detected a few times. The chain uses TRBV19 and TRBJ1-4, with 9 bases identical to TRBD1. CDR3 length: 14 residues. The V and J ends lost 3 bases and 7 bases, in that order; junction bases with no gene match: 3. Germline V gene data show CDR1 as LNHDA and CDR2 as SQIVND (reference sequence). For the CDR3, the DNA is TGTGCCAGTAGTATTGGGACAGGGAGTGAAAAACTGTTTTTT. Encoded protein: CASSIGTGSEKLFF.

This rearrangement joins TRBV5-1 to TRBJ2-2; D is possibly TRBD1 (5 bases). The CDR3 has 16 amino acids. Trimming left V 0 bases short and J 4 bases short, with 13 bases between. Per germline, CDR1 SGHRS and CDR2 YFSETQ. The CDR3 nucleotides read TGCGCCAGCAGCTTGGATCCGGGTAGGGGCACCGGGGAGCTGTTTTTT. It yields the protein CASSLDPGRGTGELFF.

This chain links TRBV10-3 with TRBJ2-7, with D possibly being TRBD1 (6 bases). CDR1 is ENHRY and CDR2 is SYGVKD in the germline V gene. The V gene lost 10 bases and the J gene lost 3 bases, with 13 bases spanning the gap. The CDR3 covers 12 residues. The CDR3 reads CATVGGGYEQYF. The CDR3 region has the DNA TGTGCCACGGTTGGGGGCGGCTACGAGCAGTACTTC.

The rearrangement links TRBV29-1 to TRBJ2-7, with TRBD1 matching over 9 bases. The CDR3 is 15 amino acids. Looked up from germline, CDR1 is SQVTM and CDR2 is ANQGSEA. Losses at the gene ends were 6 bases for V and 2 bases for J; bases not matched to a gene: 11. The CDR3 sequence: CSVQQQGASAYEQYF. CDR3 DNA: TGCAGCGTCCAGCAACAGGGGGCTTCCGCCTACGAGCAGTACTTC.

This clone was seen a few times. The rearrangement uses TRBV9 and TRBJ2-7; tentatively, D is TRBD2 (6 bases). The CDR3 is 14 residues long. Trimming stripped 0 bases from V and 4 bases from J, with 11 bases between. Germline CDR1 and CDR2: SGDLS and YYNGEE. CDR3 nucleotides: TGTGCCAGCAGCGTAGGCCCCGGAGGGTACGAGCAGTACTTC. Translated: CASSVGPGGYEQYF.

The rearrangement joins TRBV6-6 to TRBJ2-7; a weak D match, TRBD1 (6 bases). CDR1 and CDR2 from the germline V gene are MNHNY and SVGAGI (reference sequence). Deletions cut 0 bases from V and 1 base from J, with 10 bases between. This CDR3 contains 15 residues. The CDR3 DNA reads as TGTGCCAGCAGTTACTCGAATCAGGGGTCCTACGAGCAGTACTTC. This codes for CASSYSNQGSYEQYF.

This clone was seen once. The chain links TRBV5-6 to TRBJ2-2; TRBD1 agrees at 7 bases. This CDR3 has 15 amino acids. The V gene's germline CDR1 is SGHDT and CDR2 YYEEEE. V gave up 3 bases and J gave up 1 base; unmatched junction bases: 3. In DNA, the CDR3 is TGTGCCAGCAGCTGGGGACAGAGGAACACCGGGGAGCTGTTTTTT. Amino acids: CASSWGQRNTGELFF.

About this clone: The same CDR3 also results from other DNA sequences found in this sample. The rearrangement links TRBV27 to TRBJ2-1, with D tentatively TRBD2 (6 bases). The germline CDR1 and CDR2 sequences are MNHEY and SMNVEV (reference sequence). V shed 3 bases and J shed 1 base, with 7 bases lying between them. The CDR3 has 14 amino acids. The CDR3 protein is CASSLRGSYNEQFF. In DNA form, the CDR3 reads TGTGCCAGCAGTTTGCGGGGATCCTACAATGAGCAGTTCTTC.